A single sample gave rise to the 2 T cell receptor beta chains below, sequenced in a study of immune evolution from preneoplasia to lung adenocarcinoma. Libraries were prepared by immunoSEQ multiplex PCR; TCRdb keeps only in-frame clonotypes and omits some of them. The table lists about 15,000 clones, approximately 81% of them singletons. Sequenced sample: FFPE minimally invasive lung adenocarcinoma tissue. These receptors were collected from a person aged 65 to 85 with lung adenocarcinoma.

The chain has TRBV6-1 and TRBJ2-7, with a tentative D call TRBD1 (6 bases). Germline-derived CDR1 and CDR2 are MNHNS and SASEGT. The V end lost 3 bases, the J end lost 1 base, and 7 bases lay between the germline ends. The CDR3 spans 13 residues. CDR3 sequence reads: CASSDGQSYEQYF. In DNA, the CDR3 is TGTGCCAGCAGTGACGGACAGTCCTACGAGCAGTACTTC.

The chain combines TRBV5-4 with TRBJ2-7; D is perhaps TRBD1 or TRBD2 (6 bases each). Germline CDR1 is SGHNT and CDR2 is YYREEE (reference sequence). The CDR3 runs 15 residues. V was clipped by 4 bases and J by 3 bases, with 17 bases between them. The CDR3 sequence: CASSLTGTGVYEQYF. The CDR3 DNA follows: TGTGCCAGCAGCCTGACAGGCACGGGGGTCTACGAGCAGTACTTC.